The TCR beta chain under discussion was sequenced for a study of tumor-infiltrating lymphocytes in primary liver carcinoma. Total RNA (approximately 500 ng) served as template for TCR beta cDNA synthesis primed by a constant-region primer. A slightly modified ARM-PCR protocol with three nested multiplex PCR rounds produced these TCR beta libraries. The study ran its first two PCR rounds for around 9 cycles each, using TRBV1-TRBV30 forward primers and a C-beta reverse primer. TCRdb called the multiplex PCR reads again in MiXCR, with one record for every CDR3 protein. The sample lists some 200,000 distinct CDR3 sequences; 65% were seen once. Germline DNA was also extracted, while the blood RNA originated from unsorted whole blood. V lost 6 bases to trimming and J lost 5 bases, with 21 bases between them. CDR1 SGHNT and CDR2 YYREEE come from the germline V gene (reference sequence). The CDR3 runs 16 residues.

This clonotype has just a few counts. This clonotype was obtained from a woman in her fifties or sixties with primary liver carcinoma and hepatitis B virus infection. The sample taken for sequencing was peripheral blood. V usage is TRBV5-4 and J usage is TRBJ2-1; D may be TRBD1 or TRBD2 (5 bases each). CDR3 in DNA: TGTGCCAGCACCCGTGGGGGACCTCTTCCAAACAATGAGCAGTTCTTC. Residues: CASTRGGPLPNNEQFF.